This T cell receptor (beta chain) was documented in a study of cytomegalovirus exposure and HLA in healthy donors. Overall study findings and caveats: Cytomegalovirus association was listed for 150 to 200 TCR beta chains.

Points on this clone: The antigen is unknown.

Per the germline V gene, CDR1 is SGDLS and CDR2 is YYNGEE. The CDR3 consists of 16 residues. Trimming stripped 3 bases from V and 1 base from J, with 16 bases between. Amplification used 60 Vbeta primers and 13 Jbeta primers. TCRdb's copy holds only in-frame clones and misses some; the assay was immunoSEQ multiplex PCR. The table has approximately 170,000 clones, about 76% seen once. The source material was PBMCs. The chain employs TRBV9 and TRBJ1-1; D possibly corresponds to TRBD1 (5 bases). The TCR originated in a male donor in good health and CMV-seropositive. CDR3: CASSAPVGGTNTEAFF. The CDR3 DNA reads TGTGCCAGCAGCGCCCCGGTCGGAGGGACGAACACTGAAGCTTTCTTT.